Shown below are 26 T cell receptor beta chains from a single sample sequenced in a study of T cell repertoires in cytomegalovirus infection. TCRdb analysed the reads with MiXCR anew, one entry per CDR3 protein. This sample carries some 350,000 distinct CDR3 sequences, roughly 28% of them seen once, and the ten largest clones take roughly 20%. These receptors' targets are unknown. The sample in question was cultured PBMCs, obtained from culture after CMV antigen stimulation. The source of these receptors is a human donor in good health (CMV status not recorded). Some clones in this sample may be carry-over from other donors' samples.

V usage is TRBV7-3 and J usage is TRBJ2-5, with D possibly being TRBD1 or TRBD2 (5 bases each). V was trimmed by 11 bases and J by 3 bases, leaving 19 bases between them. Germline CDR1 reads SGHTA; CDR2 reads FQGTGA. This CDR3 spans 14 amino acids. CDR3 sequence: CASRGREFEETQYF. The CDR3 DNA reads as TGTGCCTCCCGGGGCAGGGAGTTCGAAGAGACCCAGTACTTC.

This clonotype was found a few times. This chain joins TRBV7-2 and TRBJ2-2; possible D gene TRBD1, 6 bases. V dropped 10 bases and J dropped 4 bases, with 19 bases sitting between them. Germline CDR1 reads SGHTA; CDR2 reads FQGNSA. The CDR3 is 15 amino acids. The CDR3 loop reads CATLKGTRSTGELFF. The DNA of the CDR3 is TGTGCCACTTTAAAGGGGACAAGGAGCACCGGGGAGCTGTTTTTT. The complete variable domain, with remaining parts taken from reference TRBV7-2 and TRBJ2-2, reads GAGVSQSPSNKVTEKGKDVELRCDPISGHTALYWYRQSLGQGLEFLIYFQGNSAPDKSGLPSDRFSAERTGGSVSTLTIQRTQQEDSAVYLCATLKGTRSTGELFFGEGSRLTVL.

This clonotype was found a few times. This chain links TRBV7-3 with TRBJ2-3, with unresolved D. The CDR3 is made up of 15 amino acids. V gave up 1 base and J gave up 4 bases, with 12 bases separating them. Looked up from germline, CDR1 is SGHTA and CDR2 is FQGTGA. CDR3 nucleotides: TGTGCCAGCAGCTTAAGACCCAGCCCCCCAGATACGCAGTATTTT. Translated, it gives CASSLRPSPPDTQYF.

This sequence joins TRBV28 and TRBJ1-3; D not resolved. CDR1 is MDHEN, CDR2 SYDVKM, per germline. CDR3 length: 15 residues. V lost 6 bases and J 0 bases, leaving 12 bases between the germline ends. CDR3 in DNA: TGTGCCAGCAGGGTCTACGGAAACTCTGGAAACACCATATATTTT. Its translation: CASRVYGNSGNTIYF.

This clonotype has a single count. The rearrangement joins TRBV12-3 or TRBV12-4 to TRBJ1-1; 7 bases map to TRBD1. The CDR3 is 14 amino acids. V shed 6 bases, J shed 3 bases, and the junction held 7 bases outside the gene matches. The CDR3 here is CASRAGGVDTEAFF. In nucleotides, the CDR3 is TGTGCCAGCAGGGCAGGGGGGGTGGACACTGAAGCTTTCTTT.

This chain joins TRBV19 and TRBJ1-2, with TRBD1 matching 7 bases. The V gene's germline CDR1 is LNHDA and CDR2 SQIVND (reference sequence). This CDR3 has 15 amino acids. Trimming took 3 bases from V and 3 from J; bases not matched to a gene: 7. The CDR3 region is CASSIGQARDYGYTF. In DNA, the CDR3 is TGTGCCAGTAGTATCGGACAGGCGAGGGACTATGGCTACACCTTC.

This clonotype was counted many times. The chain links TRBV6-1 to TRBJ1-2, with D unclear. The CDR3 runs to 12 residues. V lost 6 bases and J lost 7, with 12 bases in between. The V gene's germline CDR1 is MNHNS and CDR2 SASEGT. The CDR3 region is CASRSGFTGYTF. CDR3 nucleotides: TGTGCCAGCAGGAGCGGGTTCACTGGCTACACCTTC.

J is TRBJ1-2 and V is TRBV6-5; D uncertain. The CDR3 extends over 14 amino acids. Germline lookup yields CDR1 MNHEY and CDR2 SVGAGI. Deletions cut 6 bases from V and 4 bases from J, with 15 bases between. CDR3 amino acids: CASRVIEQPYGYTF. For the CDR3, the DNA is TGTGCCAGCAGAGTTATAGAACAGCCCTATGGCTACACCTTC.

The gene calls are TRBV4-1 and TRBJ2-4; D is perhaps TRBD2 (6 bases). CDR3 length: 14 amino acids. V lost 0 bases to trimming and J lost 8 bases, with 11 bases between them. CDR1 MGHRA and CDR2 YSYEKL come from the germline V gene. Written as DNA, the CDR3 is TGCGCCAGCAGCCAAGATGCGGGGTCGGACATTCAGTACTTC. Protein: CASSQDAGSDIQYF.

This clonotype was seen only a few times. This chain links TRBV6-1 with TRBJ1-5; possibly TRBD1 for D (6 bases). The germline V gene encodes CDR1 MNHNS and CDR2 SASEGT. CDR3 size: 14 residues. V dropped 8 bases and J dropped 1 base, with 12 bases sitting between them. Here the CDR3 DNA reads TGTGCCAGCTGTACCGGGACAAGCAATCAGCCCCAGCATTTT. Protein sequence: CASCTGTSNQPQHF.

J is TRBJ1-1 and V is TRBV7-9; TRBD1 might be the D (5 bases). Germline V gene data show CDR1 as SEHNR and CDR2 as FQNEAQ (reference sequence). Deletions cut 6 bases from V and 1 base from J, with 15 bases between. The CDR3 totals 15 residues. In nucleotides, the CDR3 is TGTGCCAGCAGTTCTGAGGGGAGGGGGAACACTGAAGCTTTCTTT. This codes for CASSSEGRGNTEAFF.

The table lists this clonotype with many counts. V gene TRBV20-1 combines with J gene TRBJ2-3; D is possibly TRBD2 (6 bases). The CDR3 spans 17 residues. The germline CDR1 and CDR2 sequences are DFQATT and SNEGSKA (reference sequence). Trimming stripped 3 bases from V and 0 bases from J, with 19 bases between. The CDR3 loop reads CSASRPGTGPSTDTQYF. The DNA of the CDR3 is TGCAGTGCTAGTCGACCAGGGACTGGACCTAGCACAGATACGCAGTATTTT.

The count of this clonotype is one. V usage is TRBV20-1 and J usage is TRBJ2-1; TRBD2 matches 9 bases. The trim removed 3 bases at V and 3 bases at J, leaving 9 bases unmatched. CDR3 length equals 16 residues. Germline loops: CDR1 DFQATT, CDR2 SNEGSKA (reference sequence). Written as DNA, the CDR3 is TGCAGTGCTAGGGGGCGTCTTAGCGGGAGCTACAATGAGCAGTTCTTC. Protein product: CSARGRLSGSYNEQFF.

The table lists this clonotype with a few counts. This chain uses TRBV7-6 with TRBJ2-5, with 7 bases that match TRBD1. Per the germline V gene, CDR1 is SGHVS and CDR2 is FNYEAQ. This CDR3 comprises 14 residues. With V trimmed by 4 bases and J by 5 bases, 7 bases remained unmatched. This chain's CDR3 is CASSWDSPAETQYF. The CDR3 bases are TGTGCCAGCAGCTGGGACAGTCCCGCGGAGACCCAGTACTTC. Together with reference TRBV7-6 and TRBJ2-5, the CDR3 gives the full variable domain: GAGVSQSPRYKVTKRGQDVALRCDPISGHVSLYWYRQALGQGPEFLTYFNYEAQQDKSGLPNDRFSAERPEGSISTLTIQRTEQRDSAMYRCASSWDSPAETQYFGPGTRLLVL.

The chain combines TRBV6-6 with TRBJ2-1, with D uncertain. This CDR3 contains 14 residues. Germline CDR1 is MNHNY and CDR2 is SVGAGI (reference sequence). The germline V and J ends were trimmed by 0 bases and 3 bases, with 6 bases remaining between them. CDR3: CASSYSAGYNEQFF. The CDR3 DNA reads TGTGCCAGCAGTTACTCGGCAGGCTACAATGAGCAGTTCTTC.

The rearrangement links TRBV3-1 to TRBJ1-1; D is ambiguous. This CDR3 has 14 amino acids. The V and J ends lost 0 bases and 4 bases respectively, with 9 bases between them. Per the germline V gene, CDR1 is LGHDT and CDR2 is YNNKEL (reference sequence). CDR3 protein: CASSQDTGPTEAFF. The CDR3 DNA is TGTGCCAGCAGCCAAGATACTGGCCCCACTGAAGCTTTCTTT.

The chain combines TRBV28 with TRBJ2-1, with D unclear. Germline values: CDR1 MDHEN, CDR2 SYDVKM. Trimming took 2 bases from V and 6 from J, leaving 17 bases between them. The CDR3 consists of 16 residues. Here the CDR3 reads CASSLIPARASNEQFF. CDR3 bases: TGTGCCAGCAGTTTAATCCCGGCTAGGGCAAGCAATGAGCAGTTCTTC.

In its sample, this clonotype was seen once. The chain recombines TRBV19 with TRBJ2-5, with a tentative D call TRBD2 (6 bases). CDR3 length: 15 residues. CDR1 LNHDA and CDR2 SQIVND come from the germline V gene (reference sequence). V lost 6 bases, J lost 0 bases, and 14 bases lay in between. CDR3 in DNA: TGTGCCAGTAGGATGGGGGGAACCTACCAAGAGACCCAGTACTTC. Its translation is CASRMGGTYQETQYF.

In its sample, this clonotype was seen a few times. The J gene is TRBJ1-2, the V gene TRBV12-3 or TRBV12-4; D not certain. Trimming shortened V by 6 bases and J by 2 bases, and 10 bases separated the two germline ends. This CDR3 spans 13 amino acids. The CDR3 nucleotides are TGTGCCAGCAGAAGGGTGGCGAACTATGGCTACACCTTC. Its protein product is CASRRVANYGYTF.

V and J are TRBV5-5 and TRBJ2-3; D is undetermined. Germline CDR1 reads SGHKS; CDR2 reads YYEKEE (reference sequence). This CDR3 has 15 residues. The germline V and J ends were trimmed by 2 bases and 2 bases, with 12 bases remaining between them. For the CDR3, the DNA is TGTGCCAGCAGCTTCAGGCGGCTTAACACAGATACGCAGTATTTT. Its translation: CASSFRRLNTDTQYF.

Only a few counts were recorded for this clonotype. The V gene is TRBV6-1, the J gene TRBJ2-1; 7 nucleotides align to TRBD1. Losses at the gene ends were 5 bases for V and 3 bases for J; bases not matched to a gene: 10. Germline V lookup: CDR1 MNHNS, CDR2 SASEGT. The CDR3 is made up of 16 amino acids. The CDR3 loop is CASSQLGTESYNEQFF. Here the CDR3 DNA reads TGTGCCAGCAGTCAGCTGGGGACAGAGAGCTACAATGAGCAGTTCTTC.

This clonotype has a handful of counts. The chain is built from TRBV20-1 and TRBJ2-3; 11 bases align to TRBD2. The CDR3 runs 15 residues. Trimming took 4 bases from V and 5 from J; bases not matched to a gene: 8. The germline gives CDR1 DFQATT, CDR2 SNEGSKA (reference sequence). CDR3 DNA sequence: TGCAGTGCTACCGCACTAGCGGGGGCGGGAGATACGCAGTATTTT. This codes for CSATALAGAGDTQYF.

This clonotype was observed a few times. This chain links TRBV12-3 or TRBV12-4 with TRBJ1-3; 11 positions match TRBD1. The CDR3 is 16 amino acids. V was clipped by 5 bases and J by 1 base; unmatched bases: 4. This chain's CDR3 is CASSNGQGASGNTIYF. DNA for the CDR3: TGTGCCAGCAGTAACGGACAGGGGGCTTCTGGAAACACCATATATTTT.

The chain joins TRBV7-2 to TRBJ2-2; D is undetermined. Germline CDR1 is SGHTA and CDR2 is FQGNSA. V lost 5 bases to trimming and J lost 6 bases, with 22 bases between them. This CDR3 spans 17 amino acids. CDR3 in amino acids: CASSAHGPHSFAGELFF. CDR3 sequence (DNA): TGTGCCAGCAGCGCCCACGGTCCCCATTCCTTCGCCGGGGAGCTGTTTTTT. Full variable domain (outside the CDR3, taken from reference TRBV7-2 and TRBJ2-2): GAGVSQSPSNKVTEKGKDVELRCDPISGHTALYWYRQSLGQGLEFLIYFQGNSAPDKSGLPSDRFSAERTGGSVSTLTIQRTQQEDSAVYLCASSAHGPHSFAGELFFGEGSRLTVL.

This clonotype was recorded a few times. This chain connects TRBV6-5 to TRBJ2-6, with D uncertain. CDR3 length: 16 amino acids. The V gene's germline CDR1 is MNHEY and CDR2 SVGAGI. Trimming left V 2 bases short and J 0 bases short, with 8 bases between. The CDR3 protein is CASSYGIASGANVLTF. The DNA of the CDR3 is TGTGCCAGCAGTTACGGCATAGCCTCTGGGGCCAACGTCCTGACTTTC.

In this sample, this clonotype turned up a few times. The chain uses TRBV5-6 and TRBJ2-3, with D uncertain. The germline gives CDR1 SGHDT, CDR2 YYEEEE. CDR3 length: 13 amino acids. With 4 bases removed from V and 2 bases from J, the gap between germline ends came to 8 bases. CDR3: CASSARNTDTQYF. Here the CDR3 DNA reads TGTGCCAGCAGCGCGCGAAACACAGATACGCAGTATTTT.